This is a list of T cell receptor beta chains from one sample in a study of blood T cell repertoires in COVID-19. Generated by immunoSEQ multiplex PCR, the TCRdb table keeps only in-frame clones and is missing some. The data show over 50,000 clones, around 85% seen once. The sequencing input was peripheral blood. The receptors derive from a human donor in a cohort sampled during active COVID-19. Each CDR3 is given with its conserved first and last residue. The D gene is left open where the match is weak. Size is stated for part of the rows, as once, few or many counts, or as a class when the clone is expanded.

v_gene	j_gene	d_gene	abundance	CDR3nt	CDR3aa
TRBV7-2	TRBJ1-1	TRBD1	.	TGTGCCAGCAGCCACGACGCAGGGGGCGGGACTGAAGCTTTCTTT	CASSHDAGGGTEAFF
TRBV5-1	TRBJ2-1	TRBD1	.	TGCGCCAGCAGCTTGGCCTCCGGGACAGGAAACTACAATGAGCAGTTCTTC	CASSLASGTGNYNEQFF
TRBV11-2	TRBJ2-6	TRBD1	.	TGTGCCACCCGGACAGGGCCACCCCCTGGGGCCAACGTCCTGACTTTC	CATRTGPPPGANVLTF
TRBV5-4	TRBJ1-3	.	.	TGTGCCAGCAGCCCTGCGGTTGGTGGAAACACCATATATTTT	CASSPAVGGNTIYF
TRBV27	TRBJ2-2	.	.	TGTGCCAGCAGTTTGACAGTAATGAACACCGGGGAGCTGTTTTTT	CASSLTVMNTGELFF
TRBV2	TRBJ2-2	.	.	TGTGCCAGCAGGTCAGGGTGGGCCGGGGAGCTGTTTTTT	CASRSGWAGELFF
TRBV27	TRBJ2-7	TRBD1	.	TGTGCCAGCAGGCTGACAGGGGGCCACGAGCAGTACTTC	CASRLTGGHEQYF
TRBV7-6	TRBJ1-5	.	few	TGTGCCAGCAGCAGACCCCCAGGACACTATAGCAATCAGCCCCAGCATTTT	CASSRPPGHYSNQPQHF
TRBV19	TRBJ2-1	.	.	TGTGCCAGTACCGCGGGACAGCTGTACAATGAGCAGTTCTTC	CASTAGQLYNEQFF
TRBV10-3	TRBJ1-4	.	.	TGTGCCATCAGTGAAAGCCAAGCAACTAATGAAAAACTGTTTTTT	CAISESQATNEKLFF
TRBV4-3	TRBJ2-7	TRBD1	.	TGCGCCAGCAGCCGCGGGACAGGGAGCATCTACGAGCAGTACTTC	CASSRGTGSIYEQYF
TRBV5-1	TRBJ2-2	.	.	TGCGCCAGCAGCTTGCAGGGAATTAAGGTCTCCGGGGAGCTGTTTTTT	CASSLQGIKVSGELFF
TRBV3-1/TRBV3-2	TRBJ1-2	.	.	TGTGCCAGCAGCCAAGGGCGCGACTTTGGTGGCTACACCTTC	CASSQGRDFGGYTF
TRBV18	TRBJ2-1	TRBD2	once	TGTGCCAGCTCACGTTGGGACTATAATGAGCAGTTCTTC	CASSRWDYNEQFF